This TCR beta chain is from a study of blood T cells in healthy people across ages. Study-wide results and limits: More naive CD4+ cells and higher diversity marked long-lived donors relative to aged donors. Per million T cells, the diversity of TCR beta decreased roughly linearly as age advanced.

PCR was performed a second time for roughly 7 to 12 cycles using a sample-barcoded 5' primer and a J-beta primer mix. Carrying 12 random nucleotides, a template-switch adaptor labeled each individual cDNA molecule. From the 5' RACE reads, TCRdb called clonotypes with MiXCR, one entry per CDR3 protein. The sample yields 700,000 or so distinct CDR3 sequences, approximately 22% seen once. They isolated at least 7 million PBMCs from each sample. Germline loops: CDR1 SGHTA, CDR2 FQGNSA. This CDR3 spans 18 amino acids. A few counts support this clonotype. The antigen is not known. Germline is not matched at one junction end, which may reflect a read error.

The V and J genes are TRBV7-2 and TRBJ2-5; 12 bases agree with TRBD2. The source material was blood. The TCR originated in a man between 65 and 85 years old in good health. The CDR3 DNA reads TGTGCCTGCAGCTTAGGGGCTAGCGGGAGGGCCGTAGCTGAGACCCAGTACTTC. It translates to CACSLGASGRAVAETQYF.